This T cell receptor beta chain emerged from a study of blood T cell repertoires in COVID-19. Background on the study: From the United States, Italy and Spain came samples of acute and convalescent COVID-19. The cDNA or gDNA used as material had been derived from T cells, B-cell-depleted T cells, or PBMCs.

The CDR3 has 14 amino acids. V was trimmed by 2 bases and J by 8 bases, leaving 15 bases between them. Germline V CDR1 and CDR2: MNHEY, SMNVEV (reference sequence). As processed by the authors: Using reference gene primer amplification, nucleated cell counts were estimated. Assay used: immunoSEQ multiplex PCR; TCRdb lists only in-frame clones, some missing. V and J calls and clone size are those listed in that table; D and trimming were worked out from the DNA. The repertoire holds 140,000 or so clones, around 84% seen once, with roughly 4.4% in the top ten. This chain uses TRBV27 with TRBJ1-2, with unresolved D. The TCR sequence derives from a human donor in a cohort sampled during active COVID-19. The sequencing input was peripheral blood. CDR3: CASSLEPSSGGYTF. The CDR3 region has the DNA TGTGCCAGCAGTTTAGAACCCTCTAGCGGAGGCTACACCTTC.